These T cell receptor beta chains were read from a single sample in a study of response to subunit inactivated influenza vaccine. One entry per CDR3 protein, called by TCRdb with MiXCR from the RT-PCR reads. The table records about 540,000 distinct CDR3 sequences, around 25% of them present only once. This sample was also put to use in a study of T cells expressing NK-cell markers.

Sequencing was performed on CD4+ T cells sorted from PBMCs, taken less than 13 days after vaccination. Receptor source: a man aged 50-59 years who received an inactivated influenza vaccine. The CDR3 runs from the conserved cysteine through the conserved F or W. Each record gives: D gene, clone size, V gene, J gene, CDR3 DNA, CDR3 protein. The D gene is left open where the match is weak. Clone size is given for some rows only: seen once, a few or many times, or a class if the clone is expanded.

D gene: .
clone size: few
V gene: TRBV5-1
J gene: TRBJ2-7
CDR3 DNA: TGCGCCAGCAGCTTGGATCAGTACGAGCAGTACTTC
CDR3 protein: CASSLDQYEQYF

D gene: TRBD1
clone size: .
V gene: TRBV27
J gene: TRBJ1-1
CDR3 DNA: TGTGCCAGCAGTTTATCGGGACAGGGAATGAACACTGAAGCTTTCTTT
CDR3 protein: CASSLSGQGMNTEAFF

D gene: TRBD1
clone size: .
V gene: TRBV23-1
J gene: TRBJ2-7
CDR3 DNA: TGCGCCAGCAGTCGGGACAGTTTGCGCTACGAGCAGTACTTC
CDR3 protein: CASSRDSLRYEQYF

D gene: TRBD1
clone size: .
V gene: TRBV6-2/TRBV6-3
J gene: TRBJ1-5
CDR3 DNA: TGTGCCAGCAGTTCGTTGTTAATCCAGGGGGGCAATCAGCCCCAGCATTTT
CDR3 protein: CASSSLLIQGGNQPQHF

D gene: TRBD2
clone size: few
V gene: TRBV5-1
J gene: TRBJ2-7
CDR3 DNA: TGCGCCAGCAGCTCCGGGTCCAGCGGGGGGTACGAGCAGTACTTC
CDR3 protein: CASSSGSSGGYEQYF

D gene: TRBD2
clone size: few
V gene: TRBV20-1
J gene: TRBJ2-3
CDR3 DNA: TGCAGTGCTAGAGCGGGGGGGAGTTGGACAGATACGCAGTATTTT
CDR3 protein: CSARAGGSWTDTQYF

D gene: .
clone size: .
V gene: TRBV7-8
J gene: TRBJ2-7
CDR3 DNA: TGTGCCAGCATCCCTGGCCGGGGCGCCTACGAGCAGTACTTC
CDR3 protein: CASIPGRGAYEQYF

D gene: .
clone size: .
V gene: TRBV10-3
J gene: TRBJ1-5
CDR3 DNA: TGTGCCATCGGGGCAGACAATCAGCCCCAGCATTTT
CDR3 protein: CAIGADNQPQHF

D gene: TRBD2
clone size: .
V gene: TRBV7-2
J gene: TRBJ2-7
CDR3 DNA: TGTGCCAGCAGCACCGGGACTAGCGGGAGAAACGAGCAGTACTTC
CDR3 protein: CASSTGTSGRNEQYF

D gene: .
clone size: .
V gene: TRBV7-2
J gene: TRBJ2-5
CDR3 DNA: TGTGCCAGCAGCTTACAGGACCACCAAGAGACCCAGTACTTC
CDR3 protein: CASSLQDHQETQYF

D gene: TRBD2
clone size: .
V gene: TRBV7-2
J gene: TRBJ2-7
CDR3 DNA: TGTGCCAGCAGCTCCTTAGCGGGAGGGGGGGAGCAGTACTTC
CDR3 protein: CASSSLAGGGEQYF

D gene: .
clone size: few
V gene: TRBV27
J gene: TRBJ2-4
CDR3 DNA: TGTGCCAGCAGTCAGACCTTGGGGGCTTATTTGGTAAACATTCAGTACTTC
CDR3 protein: CASSQTLGAYLVNIQYF

D gene: TRBD1
clone size: .
V gene: TRBV7-6
J gene: TRBJ2-7
CDR3 DNA: TGTGCCAGCAGTTCGGGACAGGGTAGAGAGCAGTACTTC
CDR3 protein: CASSSGQGREQYF

D gene: .
clone size: many
V gene: TRBV20-1
J gene: TRBJ1-1
CDR3 DNA: TGCAGTGCTAGAGAGGATATGAACACTGAAGCTTTCTTT
CDR3 protein: CSAREDMNTEAFF

D gene: .
clone size: few
V gene: TRBV20-1
J gene: TRBJ2-1
CDR3 DNA: TGCAGTGCTAGACTAGGGGGGAGGGGCGTCAATGAGCAGTTCTTC
CDR3 protein: CSARLGGRGVNEQFF

D gene: .
clone size: few
V gene: TRBV27
J gene: TRBJ2-6
CDR3 DNA: TGTGCCAGCAGTTTATCTTCTCTCAGCTCTGGGGCCAACGTCCTGACTTTC
CDR3 protein: CASSLSSLSSGANVLTF

D gene: .
clone size: .
V gene: TRBV30
J gene: TRBJ2-5
CDR3 DNA: TGTGCCTGGAGTGTAGTGGGTGGGGGGACCCAGTACTTC
CDR3 protein: CAWSVVGGGTQYF

D gene: .
clone size: few
V gene: TRBV7-9
J gene: TRBJ2-7
CDR3 DNA: TGTGCCAGCAGCCCGGACGGTTACGAGCAGTACTTC
CDR3 protein: CASSPDGYEQYF

D gene: .
clone size: .
V gene: TRBV6-2/TRBV6-3
J gene: TRBJ2-5
CDR3 DNA: TGTGCCAGCTTGCCGGGCCGGGGCCAAGAGACCCAGTACTTC
CDR3 protein: CASLPGRGQETQYF

D gene: TRBD2
clone size: few
V gene: TRBV6-1
J gene: TRBJ2-5
CDR3 DNA: TGTGCCAGCAGCAAAACGACTAGCGAGATGGAGACCCAGTACTTC
CDR3 protein: CASSKTTSEMETQYF

D gene: TRBD1
clone size: few
V gene: TRBV28
J gene: TRBJ1-1
CDR3 DNA: TGTGCCAGCAGCCGTGGGACAGGCGACTACACTGAAGCTTTCTTT
CDR3 protein: CASSRGTGDYTEAFF

D gene: .
clone size: .
V gene: TRBV5-1
J gene: TRBJ1-4
CDR3 DNA: TGCGCCAGCAGCTTGGGGAGAGACATCGGAAACGAAAAACTGTTTTTT
CDR3 protein: CASSLGRDIGNEKLFF

D gene: .
clone size: .
V gene: TRBV6-5
J gene: TRBJ2-1
CDR3 DNA: TGTGCCAGCAGTTACCCTCGAACAGGGATGAGGGGCTACAATGAGCAGTTCTTC
CDR3 protein: CASSYPRTGMRGYNEQFF

D gene: .
clone size: few
V gene: TRBV28
J gene: TRBJ1-1
CDR3 DNA: TGTGCCAGCAGTTTACGACGGCTGAACACTGAAGCTTTCTTT
CDR3 protein: CASSLRRLNTEAFF

D gene: .
clone size: many
V gene: TRBV3-1
J gene: TRBJ1-1
CDR3 DNA: TGTGCCAGCAGCCACAAAGGACACGCGTCTGGGGCTTTCTTT
CDR3 protein: CASSHKGHASGAFF

D gene: TRBD2
clone size: .
V gene: TRBV10-3
J gene: TRBJ2-1
CDR3 DNA: TGTGCCACCGCTGGCGGGCTAGCGGGGGCTATCGAGCAGTTCTTC
CDR3 protein: CATAGGLAGAIEQFF

D gene: TRBD2
clone size: .
V gene: TRBV6-2/TRBV6-3
J gene: TRBJ2-1
CDR3 DNA: TGTGCCAGCAGCCCGAACGGACTAGTGGTGAATGAGCAGTTCTTC
CDR3 protein: CASSPNGLVVNEQFF

D gene: .
clone size: many
V gene: TRBV6-2/TRBV6-3
J gene: TRBJ2-7
CDR3 DNA: TGTGCCAGCAGTCCCTTCGGAGGGATAACCTACGAGCAGTACTTC
CDR3 protein: CASSPFGGITYEQYF

D gene: .
clone size: many
V gene: TRBV29-1
J gene: TRBJ2-1
CDR3 DNA: TGCAGCGAACAGGCGGACGCGACCGCCAATGAGCAGTTCTTC
CDR3 protein: CSEQADATANEQFF

D gene: .
clone size: .
V gene: TRBV18
J gene: TRBJ1-3
CDR3 DNA: TGTGCCAGCTCACCGGGTTTGGAAGGCACCATATATTTT
CDR3 protein: CASSPGLEGTIYF

D gene: .
clone size: .
V gene: TRBV29-1
J gene: TRBJ1-1
CDR3 DNA: TGCAGCGTAACCAGGACAGTCCTGAACACTGAAGCTTTCTTT
CDR3 protein: CSVTRTVLNTEAFF

D gene: .
clone size: few
V gene: TRBV6-1
J gene: TRBJ1-4
CDR3 DNA: TGTGCCAGCAGGGAAACACCTCCAACTAATGAAAAACTGTTTTTT
CDR3 protein: CASRETPPTNEKLFF

D gene: .
clone size: few
V gene: TRBV10-3
J gene: TRBJ2-3
CDR3 DNA: TGTGCCATCCGGGCAGGGCCCGGGGGTCGGTCGGTAGATACGCAGTATTTT
CDR3 protein: CAIRAGPGGRSVDTQYF

D gene: .
clone size: few
V gene: TRBV20-1
J gene: TRBJ2-1
CDR3 DNA: TGCAGTGCTAGTTGGGGGGCAGGGTACAATGAGCAGTTCTTC
CDR3 protein: CSASWGAGYNEQFF

D gene: .
clone size: few
V gene: TRBV12-3/TRBV12-4
J gene: TRBJ1-5
CDR3 DNA: TGTGCCAGCAGTTTAGGGCCGAGGAGCAATCAGCCCCAGCATTTT
CDR3 protein: CASSLGPRSNQPQHF

D gene: .
clone size: .
V gene: TRBV6-1
J gene: TRBJ2-7
CDR3 DNA: TGTGCCAGCAGTCAAAGCAGGGGTCCCCTCTACGAGCAGTACTTC
CDR3 protein: CASSQSRGPLYEQYF

D gene: TRBD1
clone size: few
V gene: TRBV29-1
J gene: TRBJ2-5
CDR3 DNA: TGCAGCGTTGCCCACAGGGGCCAAGAGACCCAGTACTTC
CDR3 protein: CSVAHRGQETQYF